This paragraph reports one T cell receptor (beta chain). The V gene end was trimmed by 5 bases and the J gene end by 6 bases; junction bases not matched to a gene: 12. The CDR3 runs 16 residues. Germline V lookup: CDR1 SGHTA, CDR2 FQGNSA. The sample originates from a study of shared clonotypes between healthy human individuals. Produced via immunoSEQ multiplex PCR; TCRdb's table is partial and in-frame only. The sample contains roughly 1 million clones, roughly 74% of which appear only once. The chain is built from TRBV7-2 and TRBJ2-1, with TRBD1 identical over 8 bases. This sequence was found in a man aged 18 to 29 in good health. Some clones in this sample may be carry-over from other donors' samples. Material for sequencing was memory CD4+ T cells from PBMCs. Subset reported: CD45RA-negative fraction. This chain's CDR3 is CASSLIAGGRGNEQFF. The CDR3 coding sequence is TGTGCCAGCAGCCTGATCGCAGGGGGCCGCGGCAATGAGCAGTTCTTC.